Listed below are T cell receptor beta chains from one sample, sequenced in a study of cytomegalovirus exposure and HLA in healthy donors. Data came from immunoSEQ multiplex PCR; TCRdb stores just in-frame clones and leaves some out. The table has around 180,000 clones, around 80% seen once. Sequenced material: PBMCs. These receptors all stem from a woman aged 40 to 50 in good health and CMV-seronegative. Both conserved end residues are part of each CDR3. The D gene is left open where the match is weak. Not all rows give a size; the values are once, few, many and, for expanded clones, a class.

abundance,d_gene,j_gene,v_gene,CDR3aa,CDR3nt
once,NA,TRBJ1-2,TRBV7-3,CASSSQGGGYTF,TGTGCCAGCAGCTCTCAGGGAGGTGGCTACACCTTC
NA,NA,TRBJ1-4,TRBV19,CASSIGGIATNEKLFF,TGTGCCAGTAGTATAGGAGGGATCGCAACTAATGAAAAACTGTTTTTT
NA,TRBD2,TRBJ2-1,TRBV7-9,CASNYPSGGVDNEQFF,TGTGCCAGCAACTACCCCAGCGGGGGGGTTGACAATGAGCAGTTCTTC
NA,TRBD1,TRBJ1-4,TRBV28,CAIPDRENEKLFF,TGTGCCATCCCGGACAGGGAGAATGAAAAACTGTTTTTT
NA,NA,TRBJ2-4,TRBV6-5,CASSSQGLAKNIQYF,TGTGCCAGCAGTAGTCAGGGATTAGCCAAAAACATTCAGTACTTC
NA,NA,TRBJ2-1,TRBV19,CASSLWEDSYNEQFF,TGTGCCAGTAGTCTGTGGGAGGACTCCTACAATGAGCAGTTCTTC
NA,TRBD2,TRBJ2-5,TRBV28,CASSSPAGGWETQYF,TGTGCCAGCAGTTCCCCAGCGGGAGGGTGGGAGACCCAGTACTTC
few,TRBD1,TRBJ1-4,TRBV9,CASSSTGNGEKLFF,TGTGCCAGCAGCTCGACAGGGAACGGCGAAAAACTGTTTTTT
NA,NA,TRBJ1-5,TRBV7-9,CASSLDGGGNQPQHF,TGTGCCAGCAGCTTAGACGGGGGAGGCAATCAGCCCCAGCATTTT
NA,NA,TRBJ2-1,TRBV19,CASMALSSYNEQFF,TGTGCCAGTATGGCCCTCAGCTCCTACAATGAGCAGTTCTTC
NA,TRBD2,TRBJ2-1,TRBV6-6,CASSSRPSGGYNEQFF,TGTGCCAGCAGCTCCAGGCCTAGCGGGGGGTACAATGAGCAGTTCTTC
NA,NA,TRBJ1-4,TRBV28,CASSGGGPATNEKLFF,TGTGCCAGTTCTGGGGGGGGCCCTGCAACTAATGAAAAACTGTTTTTT
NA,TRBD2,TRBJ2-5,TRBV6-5,CASSASSGGETQYF,TGTGCCAGCAGTGCGAGTAGCGGGGGGGAGACCCAGTACTTC
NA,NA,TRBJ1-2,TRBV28,CASSSPLRAYVGYTF,TGTGCCAGCAGTTCCCCCCTCAGGGCTTATGTGGGCTACACCTTC
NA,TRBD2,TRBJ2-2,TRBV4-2,CASSQAISGDLSTGELFF,TGTGCCAGCAGCCAAGCCATTAGCGGGGATCTGAGCACCGGGGAGCTGTTTTTT
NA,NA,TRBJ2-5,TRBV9,CASSVDQGRETQYF,TGTGCCAGCAGCGTAGATCAGGGCAGGGAGACCCAGTACTTC
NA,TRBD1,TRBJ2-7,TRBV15,CATSRGGQAYEQYF,TGTGCCACCAGCAGAGGGGGACAGGCCTACGAGCAGTACTTC
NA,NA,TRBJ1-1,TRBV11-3,CASSLEGALGAFF,TGTGCCAGCAGCTTAGAGGGGGCCCTGGGGGCTTTCTTT
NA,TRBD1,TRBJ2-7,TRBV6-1,CASSEMAGGYFEQYF,TGTGCCAGCAGTGAAATGGCAGGGGGCTATTTCGAGCAGTACTTC
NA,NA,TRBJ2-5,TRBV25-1,CASSELGPGETQYF,TGTGCCAGCAGTGAACTGGGTCCAGGAGAGACCCAGTACTTC
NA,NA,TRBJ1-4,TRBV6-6,CASSYSQLNEKLFF,TGTGCCAGCAGTTACTCACAGCTAAATGAAAAACTGTTTTTT
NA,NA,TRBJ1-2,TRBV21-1,CASSKGTGEVCRRNYGYTF,TGTGCCAGCAGCAAGGGGACAGGGGAAGTATGTCGTAGGAACTATGGCTACACCTTC
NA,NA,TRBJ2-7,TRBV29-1,CSAAGAYSYEQYF,TGCAGCGCCGCGGGGGCATACTCCTACGAGCAGTACTTC
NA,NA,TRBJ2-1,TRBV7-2,CASSLGALAGHEQFF,TGTGCCAGCAGCTTAGGCGCTCTCGCGGGGCATGAGCAGTTCTTC
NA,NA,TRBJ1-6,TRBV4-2,CASSQGGQDNSPLHF,TGTGCCAGCAGCCAAGGAGGGCAGGACAATTCACCCCTCCACTTT
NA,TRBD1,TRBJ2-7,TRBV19,CASSIGQGAYYEQYF,TGTGCCAGTAGTATTGGCCAGGGGGCTTACTACGAGCAGTACTTC
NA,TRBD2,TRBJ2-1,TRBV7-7,CASSSGLAGVGEQFF,TGTGCTAGCAGCTCGGGACTAGCGGGAGTGGGTGAGCAGTTCTTC
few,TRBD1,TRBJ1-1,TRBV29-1,CTGTGMNTEAFF,TGCACCGGGACAGGCATGAACACTGAAGCTTTCTTT
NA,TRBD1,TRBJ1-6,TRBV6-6,CASSPGGDRGRSPLHF,TGTGCCAGCAGTCCTGGGGGGGACAGGGGTCGCTCACCCCTCCACTTT
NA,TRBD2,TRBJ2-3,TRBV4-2,CASSRTGGEDTQYF,TGTGCCAGCAGCCGGACTGGGGGGGAGGATACGCAGTATTTT
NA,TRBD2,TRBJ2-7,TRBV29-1,CSAPGLAGGCEQYF,TGCAGCGCCCCTGGACTAGCGGGAGGTTGCGAGCAGTACTTC
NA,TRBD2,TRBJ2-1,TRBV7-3,CASSLAGAVYNEQFF,TGTGCCAGCAGCTTAGCGGGAGCTGTCTACAATGAGCAGTTCTTC
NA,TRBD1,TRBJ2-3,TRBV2,CASSRQGARTDTQYF,TGTGCCAGCAGTCGGCAGGGGGCCCGCACAGATACGCAGTATTTT
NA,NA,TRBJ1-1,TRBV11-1,CASSLAAGNTEAFF,TGTGCCAGCAGCTTAGCGGCGGGGAACACTGAAGCTTTCTTT
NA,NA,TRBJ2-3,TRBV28,CASSLPNLRGDTQYF,TGTGCCAGCAGTTTACCCAACCTACGAGGAGATACGCAGTATTTT